These 24 T cell receptor beta chains share one sample of origin, sequenced in a study of blood T cell repertoires in COVID-19. Sequencing was performed with immunoSEQ multiplex PCR; in TCRdb, only in-frame clones are kept and a portion is missing. The sample carries 150,000 to 200,000 clones, 84% recorded once. Sample: PBMCs or T cells enriched from blood (not recorded which). The receptors shown here come from a man between 40 and 49 years old who had recovered from COVID-19.

The chain recombines TRBV18 with TRBJ2-7, with TRBD1 matching over 8 bases. V lost 0 bases, J lost 5 bases, and 6 bases stayed unmatched. This CDR3 region has 15 residues. CDR1 is KGHSH, CDR2 LQKENI, per germline. The CDR3 reads CASSPPGTGKDEQYF. CDR3 nucleotides: TGTGCCAGCTCACCACCGGGGACAGGCAAGGACGAGCAGTACTTC.

This clone was found a few times. The chain employs TRBV18 and TRBJ1-3; TRBD1 is a possible D gene (5 bases). This CDR3 comprises 16 residues. Germline assignment: CDR1 KGHSH and CDR2 LQKENI. Between the trimmed V and J ends, which lost 0 bases and 3 bases, there was a span of 12 bases. The CDR3 loop reads CASSPPRQSSGNTIYF. The CDR3 DNA sequence: TGTGCCAGCTCACCACCAAGACAGTCGAGTGGAAACACCATATATTTT. The entire variable domain, with the rest obtained from reference TRBV18 and TRBJ1-3, is as follows: NAGVMQNPRHLVRRRGQEARLRCSPMKGHSHVYWYRQLPEEGLKFMVYLQKENIIDESGMPKERFSAEFPKEGPSILRIQQVVRGDSAAYFCASSPPRQSSGNTIYFGEGSWLTVV.

This clone was seen a single time. This chain's CDR3 is CASTSTGGGSPLHF. DNA of the CDR3: TGCGCCAGCACATCGACAGGGGGCGGTTCACCCCTCCACTTT. The chain couples TRBV5-1 to TRBJ1-6; 10 positions agree with TRBD1. The CDR3 has 14 amino acids. With V trimmed by 6 bases and J by 9 bases, 6 bases remained unmatched. Germline V CDR1 and CDR2: SGHRS, YFSETQ. Looking up the rest from reference TRBV5-1 and TRBJ1-6 gives the full variable domain: KAGVTQTPRYLIKTRGQQVTLSCSPISGHRSVSWYQQTPGQGLQFLFEYFSETQRNKGNFPGRFSGRQFSNSRSEMNVSTLELGDSALYLCASTSTGGGSPLHFGNGTRLTVT.

The gene calls are TRBV29-1 and TRBJ1-4; D is unclear. Deletions cut 7 bases from V and 7 bases from J, with 7 bases between. Germline V gives CDR1 SQVTM, CDR2 ANQGSEA. This CDR3 spans 10 amino acids. The CDR3 sequence: CSAGSEKLFF. In DNA form, the CDR3 reads TGCAGCGCGGGTAGTGAAAAACTGTTTTTT.

This clone occurred once. The chain links TRBV2 to TRBJ1-1, with D possibly TRBD1 on 5 matching bases. CDR3 length: 15 residues. Germline V gene lookup returns CDR1 SNHLY and CDR2 FYNNEI. Between the trimmed V and J ends, which lost 6 bases and 1 base, there was a span of 15 bases. CDR3 sequence: CASRASRVENTEAFF. The DNA for the CDR3 is TGTGCCAGCAGAGCCTCCAGGGTGGAGAACACTGAAGCTTTCTTT. Complete variable domain (other parts from reference TRBV2 and TRBJ1-1): EPEVTQTPSHQVTQMGQEVILRCVPISNHLYFYWYRQILGQKVEFLVSFYNNEISEKSEIFDDQFSVERPDGSNFTLKIRSTKLEDSAMYFCASRASRVENTEAFFGQGTRLTVV.

The rearrangement joins TRBV6-2 or TRBV6-3 to TRBJ1-5; 8 nucleotides agree with TRBD1. The CDR3 loop spans 18 amino acids. With 0 bases clipped from V and 2 bases from J, the junction kept 9 bases outside the gene matches. Germline V gene lookup returns CDR1 MNHEY and CDR2 SVGEGT. CDR3 loop: CASSYSIGQGMGNQPQHF. CDR3 bases: TGTGCCAGCAGTTACTCGATAGGACAGGGAATGGGCAATCAGCCCCAGCATTTT.

The chain joins TRBV11-2 to TRBJ2-7; tentatively, D is TRBD2 (6 bases). The CDR3 sequence is 14 residues long. Germline-derived CDR1 and CDR2 are SGHAT and FQNNGV. The V end lost 6 bases, the J end lost 4 bases, and 16 bases lay between the germline ends. Here the CDR3 reads CASSRRRGPYEQYF. In nucleotides, the CDR3 is TGTGCCAGCAGTCGTCGGCGGGGACCGTACGAGCAGTACTTC.

The rearrangement joins TRBV4-2 to TRBJ1-2; possibly TRBD1 for D (5 bases). Trimming removed 0 bases at V and 8 bases at J, with 13 bases between. In germline, CDR1 is LGHNA, CDR2 YNFKEQ. CDR3 size: 14 residues. CDR3 protein: CASSQDLGEGGYTF. The CDR3 coding sequence is TGTGCCAGCAGCCAAGATCTGGGGGAGGGCGGCTACACCTTC.

This rearrangement joins TRBV19 to TRBJ2-4; the D is unclear. The CDR3 spans 15 residues. The V end lost 1 base, the J end lost 0 bases, and 7 bases lay between the germline ends. CDR1 is LNHDA and CDR2 is SQIVND in the germline V gene (reference sequence). In DNA form, the CDR3 reads TGTGCCAGTAGTATAGGCCCAGGAGCCAAAAACATTCAGTACTTC. This gives the protein CASSIGPGAKNIQYF. Looking up the rest from reference TRBV19 and TRBJ2-4 gives the full variable domain: DGGITQSPKYLFRKEGQNVTLSCEQNLNHDAMYWYRQDPGQGLRLIYYSQIVNDFQKGDIAEGYSVSREKKESFPLTVTSAQKNPTAFYLCASSIGPGAKNIQYFGAGTRLSVL.

This chain joins TRBV5-1 and TRBJ2-3; 8 nucleotides match TRBD1. The trim removed 2 bases at V and 5 bases at J, leaving 4 bases unmatched. Germline CDR1 reads SGHRS; CDR2 reads YFSETQ. The CDR3 spans 14 residues. The chain's CDR3 is CASSFQGAGDTQYF. The CDR3 nucleotides read TGCGCCAGCAGCTTCCAGGGGGCTGGAGATACGCAGTATTTT.

The gene calls are TRBV5-4 and TRBJ2-3; 8 bases map to TRBD2. The CDR3 has 18 residues. V lost 4 bases, J lost 6 bases, and 19 bases stayed unmatched. Looked up from germline, CDR1 is SGHNT and CDR2 is YYREEE (reference sequence). The CDR3 reads CASSRNPLSGGVGDTQYF. The DNA for the CDR3 is TGTGCCAGCAGCCGCAACCCCCTCAGCGGGGGAGTTGGCGATACGCAGTATTTT. Filled out from reference TRBV5-4 and TRBJ2-3, the complete variable domain reads ETGVTQSPTHLIKTRGQQVTLRCSSQSGHNTVSWYQQALGQGPQFIFQYYREEENGRGNFPPRFSGLQFPNYSSELNVNALELDDSALYLCASSRNPLSGGVGDTQYFGPGTRLTVL.

The rearrangement uses TRBV7-9 and TRBJ1-2; D is undetermined. Trimming pared 1 base from V and 6 bases from J, leaving 12 bases between. This CDR3 comprises 14 residues. Germline CDR1 is SEHNR and CDR2 is FQNEAQ (reference sequence). The DNA for the CDR3 is TGTGCCAGCAGCTTAGGACCGGAGGTCCATGGCTACACCTTC. Translation gives CASSLGPEVHGYTF.

The chain recombines TRBV18 with TRBJ2-3; 12 bases map to TRBD1. This CDR3 spans 17 amino acids. Germline loops: CDR1 KGHSH, CDR2 LQKENI. The junction had 12 bases not matched to a gene; V was cut back by 6 bases and J by 5 bases. This CDR3 is CASSPPSGTGGRDTQYF. CDR3 sequence (DNA): TGTGCCAGCTCGCCCCCCTCCGGGACAGGGGGCAGAGATACGCAGTATTTT.

This clone has just one count. The chain employs TRBV15 and TRBJ2-1, with 10 bases aligning to TRBD2. Germline V lookup: CDR1 LNHNV, CDR2 YYDKDF (reference sequence). The CDR3 is 20 amino acids. The junction had 11 bases not matched to a gene; V was cut back by 0 bases and J by 0 bases. The CDR3 sequence: CATSRDLASGGRSSYNEQFF. DNA of the CDR3: TGTGCCACCAGCAGAGATCTGGCTAGCGGGGGCAGGAGCTCCTACAATGAGCAGTTCTTC. Complete variable domain (other parts from reference TRBV15 and TRBJ2-1): DAMVIQNPRYQVTQFGKPVTLSCSQTLNHNVMYWYQQKSSQAPKLLFHYYDKDFNNEADTPDNFQSRRPNTSFCFLDIRSPGLGDTAMYLCATSRDLASGGRSSYNEQFFGPGTRLTVL.

This clone was observed once. The chain employs TRBV5-4 and TRBJ2-3, with D uncertain. Germline V gene sequence: CDR1 SGHNT, CDR2 YYREEE (reference sequence). Trimming cost V 4 bases and J 4 bases, with 16 bases left between them. CDR3 length: 15 residues. As DNA, the CDR3 is TGTGCCAGCAGCCCGGGTCAGAGGAAGGCAGATACGCAGTATTTT. It codes for CASSPGQRKADTQYF.

V gene TRBV20-1 combines with J gene TRBJ2-7; D unresolved. The CDR3 runs to 11 residues. V was cut by 6 bases and J by 8 bases, with 14 bases left in between. From germline, CDR1 is DFQATT and CDR2 SNEGSKA (reference sequence). CDR3: CSAFTNQQQYF. CDR3 DNA: TGCAGTGCGTTTACTAACCAGCAGCAGTACTTC.

The chain combines TRBV6-5 with TRBJ2-1; 9 bases line up with TRBD1. With V trimmed by 5 bases and J by 5 bases, 4 bases remained unmatched. Germline assignment: CDR1 MNHEY and CDR2 SVGAGI. The CDR3 runs to 14 residues. The CDR3 DNA reads as TGTGCCAGCAGTACGAGGACAGGGGACAATGAGCAGTTCTTC. Translation: CASSTRTGDNEQFF.

The gene calls are TRBV3-1 (or the pseudogene TRBV3-2) and TRBJ2-5, with a tentative D call TRBD2 (5 bases). V was clipped by 4 bases and J by 1 base, with 16 bases between them. This CDR3 is 16 amino acids long. Germline CDR1 LGHDT, CDR2 YNNKEL (reference sequence). Written as DNA, the CDR3 is TGTGCCAGCAGCCCACGCCCCGGACTCAGCCAAGAGACCCAGTACTTC. It encodes CASSPRPGLSQETQYF.

Concerning this clone itself: The junction departs from the called germline gene at one end, perhaps through a read error. The chain combines TRBV20-1 with TRBJ2-7; D gene unclear. Germline CDR1 and CDR2: DFQATT and SNEGSKA (reference sequence). CDR3 length: 11 residues. The CDR3 DNA sequence: TGCAGTGCTAGAGACGGTCGCAGGTCGTGCTTC. This gives the protein CSARDGRRSCF.

This chain uses TRBV7-3 with TRBJ1-2; D is possibly TRBD1 (5 bases). Deletions cut 2 bases from V and 3 bases from J, with 10 bases between. This CDR3 is 14 amino acids long. From germline, CDR1 is SGHTA and CDR2 FQGTGA. Written as DNA, the CDR3 is TGTGCCAGCAGCTTACAGGGCTCGGACTATGGCTACACCTTC. Translating gives CASSLQGSDYGYTF.

This chain links TRBV15 with TRBJ1-5, with D hard to call. Trimming removed 0 bases from V and 4 bases from J, with 7 bases in between. The CDR3 consists of 14 residues. The germline CDR1 and CDR2 sequences are LNHNV and YYDKDF (reference sequence). CDR3 DNA sequence: TGTGCCACCAGCAGAGAAGCAGGAAATCAGCCCCAGCATTTT. Amino acid sequence: CATSREAGNQPQHF.

V and J are TRBV6-5 and TRBJ1-3; D gene ambiguous. Trimming took off 0 bases at V and 3 bases at J, with 6 bases between the two ends. The CDR3 totals 14 residues. Germline V gene lookup returns CDR1 MNHEY and CDR2 SVGAGI. As DNA, the CDR3 is TGTGCCAGCAGTTACTCGAGAGATGGAAACACCATATATTTT. Encoded protein: CASSYSRDGNTIYF.

This sequence joins TRBV2 and TRBJ2-2; D gene uncertain. Germline V CDR1 and CDR2: SNHLY, FYNNEI. Trimming cost V 2 bases and J 1 base, with 8 bases left between them. This CDR3 is built from 15 residues. DNA for the CDR3: TGTGCCAGCAGTGAATGGCGGATGAACACCGGGGAGCTGTTTTTT. Translation: CASSEWRMNTGELFF.

CDR3 in DNA: TGTGCCAGTAGTATTTACACGGGAAACTCTGGAAACACCATATATTTT. Its translation is CASSIYTGNSGNTIYF. The chain couples TRBV19 to TRBJ1-3; D gene unclear. The V and J ends lost 3 bases and 0 bases respectively, with 12 bases between them. Per the germline V gene, CDR1 is LNHDA and CDR2 is SQIVND (reference sequence). The CDR3 covers 16 residues.